This passage covers 10 T cell receptor beta chains from one sample sequenced in a study of T cell changes during pregnancy in multiple sclerosis (dated by TCRdb to 2018 to 2020). Library creation used the immunoSEQ multiplex PCR assay. TCRdb holds this immuneACCESS table with in-frame rearrangements only. Some clones are missing; in checked studies, unresolved V genes explain under half, and the rest has no known cause. In this sample the table shows 40,000 or so clones, approximately 90% of which occur a single time. More than 5.5% of the sample goes to the ten largest clones. Sequenced material: CD8+ T cells from peripheral blood mononuclear cells, taken in the third trimester of pregnancy. The origin of the receptors is a female donor with multiple sclerosis, enrolled in a pregnancy study.

This clone appeared once. The chain employs TRBV4-1 and TRBJ1-1, with 8 bases fitting TRBD1. Trimming removed 4 bases from V and 4 bases from J; junction bases left unmatched: 5. CDR1 and CDR2 (germline): MGHRA, YSYEKL. The CDR3 sequence is 14 residues long. The CDR3 DNA sequence: TGCGCCAGCAGCCTGCGACAGGGGCCCACTGAAGCTTTCTTT. Amino acids: CASSLRQGPTEAFF.

This chain links TRBV27 with TRBJ2-7; D perhaps matches TRBD2 (5 bases). Germline assignment: CDR1 MNHEY and CDR2 SMNVEV (reference sequence). CDR3 length: 14 amino acids. V was cut by 4 bases and J by 0 bases, with 10 bases left in between. The CDR3 coding sequence is TGTGCCAGCAGTTCAGTGGGAGACTCCTACGAGCAGTACTTC. Protein product: CASSSVGDSYEQYF.

This chain uses TRBV6-4 with TRBJ2-2; TRBD1 is a possible D gene (5 bases). The CDR3 is made up of 13 amino acids. Germline-derived CDR1 and CDR2 are MRHNA and SNTAGT. V lost 5 bases, J lost 6 bases, and 10 bases lay in between. Here the CDR3 DNA reads TGTGCCAGCAGTAGAGACAGTCCCGGGGAGCTGTTTTTT. Translated: CASSRDSPGELFF.

This clone was recorded only once. The chain recombines TRBV7-2 with TRBJ1-2; D perhaps matches TRBD1 (6 bases). The V end lost 3 bases, the J end lost 8 bases, and 19 bases lay between the germline ends. The CDR3 length is 15 residues. The germline V gene has CDR1 SGHTA and CDR2 FQGNSA. In nucleotides, the CDR3 is TGTGCCAGCAGCTTTACCCTACAGGGACCGGGAGGCTACACCTTC. Translated: CASSFTLQGPGGYTF.

This clone has more than one count but fewer than ten. The chain's CDR3 is CASSVDSMNTEAFF. CDR3 DNA: TGTGCCAGCAGCGTCGACAGTATGAACACTGAAGCTTTCTTT. This chain uses TRBV7-2 with TRBJ1-1; TRBD1 might be the D (5 bases). The CDR3 is 14 amino acids. Deletions cut 5 bases from V and 0 bases from J, with 10 bases between. Per the germline V gene, CDR1 is SGHTA and CDR2 is FQGNSA.

Written as DNA, the CDR3 is TGTGCCAGCAGCTTTACAGGGAGCTCCTACGAGCAGTACTTC. It yields the protein CASSFTGSSYEQYF. V usage is TRBV7-2 and J usage is TRBJ2-7; a weak D match, TRBD1 (6 bases). CDR3 size: 14 residues. Germline CDR1 and CDR2: SGHTA and FQGNSA. Trimming shortened V by 3 bases and J by 0 bases, and 9 bases separated the two germline ends.

This CDR3 is CASTHYNEQFF. CDR3 bases: TGTGCCAGCACCCACTACAATGAGCAGTTCTTC. This chain uses TRBV6-5 with TRBJ2-1, with D unclear. From germline, CDR1 is MNHEY and CDR2 SVGAGI. The V and J ends lost 7 bases and 3 bases respectively, with 4 bases between them. The CDR3 has 11 residues.

This sequence joins TRBV27 and TRBJ2-3; TRBD2 matches 7 bases. The CDR3 has 15 residues. CDR1 MNHEY and CDR2 SMNVEV come from the germline V gene (reference sequence). The ends lost 2 bases at V and 1 base at J; junction bases unmatched: 3. DNA for the CDR3: TGTGCCAGCAGTTTAATGCTAGCGGGCACAGATACGCAGTATTTT. This codes for CASSLMLAGTDTQYF.

Only a few counts were recorded for this clone. This chain links TRBV21-1 with TRBJ2-7; the table assigns TRBD2, which was not confirmed against the DNA. TRBV21-1 has pseudogene status. The CDR3 contains 16 residues. The CDR3 loop reads CASIGLAGGRLYEQYF. CDR3 nucleotide sequence: TGTGCCAGCATAGGACTAGCGGGGGGCCGCCTCTACGAGCAGTACTTC.

V and J are TRBV6-5 and TRBJ2-7; D might be TRBD1 (5 bases). The germline V gene has CDR1 MNHEY and CDR2 SVGAGI. V was pared by 3 bases and J by 6 bases, with 9 bases between. This CDR3 has 12 residues. The DNA of the CDR3 is TGTGCCAGCAGTTATAAAGGGGTCGAGCAGTACTTC. Translating it yields CASSYKGVEQYF.